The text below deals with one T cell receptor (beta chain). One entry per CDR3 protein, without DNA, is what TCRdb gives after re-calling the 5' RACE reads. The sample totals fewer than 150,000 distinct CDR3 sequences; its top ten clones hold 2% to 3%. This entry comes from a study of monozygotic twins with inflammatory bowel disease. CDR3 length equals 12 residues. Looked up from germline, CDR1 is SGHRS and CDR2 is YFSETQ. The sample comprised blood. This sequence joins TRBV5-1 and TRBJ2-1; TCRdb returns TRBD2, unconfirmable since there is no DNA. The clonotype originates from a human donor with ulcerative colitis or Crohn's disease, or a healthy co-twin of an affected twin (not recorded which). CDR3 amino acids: CASSLVGREQFF.